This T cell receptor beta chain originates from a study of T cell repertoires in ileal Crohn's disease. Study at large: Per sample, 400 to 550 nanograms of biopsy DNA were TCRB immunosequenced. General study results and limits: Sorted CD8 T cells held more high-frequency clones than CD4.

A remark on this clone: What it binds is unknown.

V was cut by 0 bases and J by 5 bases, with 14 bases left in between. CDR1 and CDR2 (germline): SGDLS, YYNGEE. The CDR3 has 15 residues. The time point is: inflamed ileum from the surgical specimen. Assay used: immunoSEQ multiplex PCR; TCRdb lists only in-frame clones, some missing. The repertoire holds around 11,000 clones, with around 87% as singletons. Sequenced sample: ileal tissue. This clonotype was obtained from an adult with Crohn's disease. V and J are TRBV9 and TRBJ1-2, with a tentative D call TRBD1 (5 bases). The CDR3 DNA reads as TGTGCCAGCAGCGTAGGTTTCGGGGCCGCTTATGGCTACACCTTC. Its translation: CASSVGFGAAYGYTF.